What follows describes a single T cell receptor (beta chain). Using a J-beta primer mix together with a sample-barcoded 5' primer, a second PCR was run for about 6 to 12 cycles. Each CDR3 protein is one row after TCRdb ran MiXCR on the 5' RACE reads. The sample contains over 1,500,000 distinct CDR3 sequences, 40% to 55% of which appear only once. This entry belongs to a study of blood T cells in healthy people across ages. Germline CDR1 is KGHSH and CDR2 is LQKENI. The V and J ends lost 5 bases and 5 bases respectively, with 18 bases between them. This CDR3 has 15 amino acids. V gene TRBV18 combines with J gene TRBJ2-5; perhaps TRBD2 as D (5 bases). The receptor's source is a woman aged 40 to 50 in good health. Specimen: blood. The CDR3 protein is CASSTSGDLKETQYF. In nucleotides, the CDR3 is TGTGCCAGCTCAACTTCCGGGGATTTAAAGGAGACCCAGTACTTC. The full variable domain, with the rest looked up from reference TRBV18 and TRBJ2-5, is NAGVMQNPRHLVRRRGQEARLRCSPMKGHSHVYWYRQLPEEGLKFMVYLQKENIIDESGMPKERFSAEFPKEGPSILRIQQVVRGDSAAYFCASSTSGDLKETQYFGPGTRLLVL.